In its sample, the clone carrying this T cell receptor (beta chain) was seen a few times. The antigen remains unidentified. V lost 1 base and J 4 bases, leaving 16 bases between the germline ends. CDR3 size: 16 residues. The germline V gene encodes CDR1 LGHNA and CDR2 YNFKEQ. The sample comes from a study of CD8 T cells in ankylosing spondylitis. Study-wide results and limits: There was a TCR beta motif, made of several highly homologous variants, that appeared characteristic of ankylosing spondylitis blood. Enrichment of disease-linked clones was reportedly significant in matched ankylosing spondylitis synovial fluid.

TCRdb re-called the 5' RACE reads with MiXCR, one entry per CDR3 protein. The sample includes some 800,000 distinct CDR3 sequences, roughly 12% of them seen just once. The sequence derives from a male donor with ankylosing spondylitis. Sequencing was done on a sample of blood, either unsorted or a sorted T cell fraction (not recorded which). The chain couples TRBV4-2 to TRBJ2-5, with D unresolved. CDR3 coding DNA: TGTGCCAGCAGCCAAGGAGCAGCACCAGGCGGAGAGACCCAGTACTTC. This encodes CASSQGAAPGGETQYF.